This T cell receptor (beta chain) is from a study of T cell responses to AZD1222 COVID-19 vaccine. Study-wide results and limits: Scientists sampled the repertoires only once the peak T cell response had passed.

V gave up 0 bases and J gave up 3 bases, with 6 bases separating them. This CDR3 has 13 residues. The germline CDR1 and CDR2 sequences are SGHKS and YYEKEE (reference sequence). Produced via immunoSEQ multiplex PCR; TCRdb's table is partial and in-frame only. The sample has roughly 120,000 clones; less than 90% are singletons. As regards this clone: Its target is not known.

This receptor was taken from an adult in good health. The V and J genes are TRBV5-5 and TRBJ1-1; D uncertain. The sequenced sample was peripheral blood, obtained on day 0 of AZD1222 vaccination. CDR3 DNA: TGTGCCAGCAGCTTGGCCGATTACACTGAAGCTTTCTTT. Amino acid sequence: CASSLADYTEAFF.